This passage covers 8 T cell receptor beta chains from one sample sequenced in a study of T-cell memory formation after mild COVID-19. Each CDR3 protein is one row after TCRdb ran MiXCR on the 5' RACE reads. Counted here are a few hundred thousand distinct CDR3 sequences, roughly 14% occurring once; the ten biggest clones make up around a fifth. Sequenced material: PBMCs or a T cell subset sorted from them (not recorded which). The receptor source for this set is a man between 18 and 35 years old who had mild COVID-19 (a few samples of this study predate the infection). Cell type and time point are not known.

This clonotype was detected a few times. The V call is TRBV6-5, the J call TRBJ2-1; 13 positions match TRBD2. Per the germline V gene, CDR1 is MNHEY and CDR2 is SVGAGI. CDR3 size: 17 residues. J lost 5 bases, V lost 7 bases, and 11 bases had no gene match. CDR3 amino acids: CASIRLAGGSGHNEQFF. The CDR3 region has the DNA TGTGCCAGCATCCGACTAGCGGGGGGATCCGGTCACAATGAGCAGTTCTTC.

The chain employs TRBV6-2 or TRBV6-3 and TRBJ2-7; TRBD1 is a possible D gene (6 bases). The V and J ends lost 3 bases and 6 bases respectively, with 21 bases between them. CDR3 length equals 16 residues. The germline gives CDR1 MNHEY, CDR2 SVGEGT. CDR3 DNA sequence: TGTGCCAGCAGTTATCCGCCGGGACAAGTCACGGGCGAGCAGTACTTC. It is translated as CASSYPPGQVTGEQYF.

This clonotype was counted a few times. The gene calls are TRBV19 and TRBJ2-5; 8 positions match TRBD2. This CDR3 has 15 residues. V dropped 3 bases and J dropped 5; count of bases not matched to a gene: 8. CDR1 is LNHDA, CDR2 SQIVND, per germline (reference sequence). DNA of the CDR3: TGTGCCAGTAGTATCGGGGGGGAAGGATGGGAGACCCAGTACTTC. This translates into CASSIGGEGWETQYF.

The V and J genes are TRBV9 and TRBJ1-2; 10 nucleotides line up with TRBD1. Trimming took 4 bases from V and 8 from J; bases not matched to a gene: 8. CDR3 length: 14 residues. Germline loops: CDR1 SGDLS, CDR2 YYNGEE. In DNA, the CDR3 is TGTGCCAGCAGCCCAACCGGACAGGGGGAGGGCTACACCTTC. Encoded protein: CASSPTGQGEGYTF.

V gene TRBV19 combines with J gene TRBJ1-3; TRBD1 might be the D (6 bases). Germline V gene sequence: CDR1 LNHDA, CDR2 SQIVND (reference sequence). Trimming cost V 10 bases and J 3 bases, with 13 bases left between them. CDR3 length: 13 amino acids. CDR3 loop: CATNPGDGNTIYF. CDR3 DNA: TGTGCCACTAACCCAGGGGATGGAAACACCATATATTTT. The variable domain in full, completed from reference TRBV19 and TRBJ1-3, reads DGGITQSPKYLFRKEGQNVTLSCEQNLNHDAMYWYRQDPGQGLRLIYYSQIVNDFQKGDIAEGYSVSREKKESFPLTVTSAQKNPTAFYLCATNPGDGNTIYFGEGSWLTVV.

The chain has TRBV7-8 and TRBJ2-2, with 8 bases identical to TRBD1. Germline CDR1 reads SGHVS; CDR2 reads FQNEAQ. Trimming cost V 1 base and J 4 bases; bases outside gene matches: 2. The CDR3 is made up of 15 amino acids. The CDR3 DNA sequence: TGTGCCAGCAGCTTAGGGACAGGGTCCACCGGGGAGCTGTTTTTT. It translates to CASSLGTGSTGELFF.

The chain recombines TRBV7-2 with TRBJ1-1; D uncertain. The CDR3 covers 13 residues. Deletions cut 2 bases from V and 12 bases from J, with 16 bases between. The V gene's germline CDR1 is SGHTA and CDR2 FQGNSA. The CDR3 sequence: CASSLSFGAYTFF. DNA for the CDR3: TGTGCCAGCAGCTTATCATTCGGAGCGTATACTTTCTTT.

The chain uses TRBV12-3 or TRBV12-4 and TRBJ1-2; possible D gene TRBD1, 6 bases. V lost 8 bases to trimming and J lost 4 bases, with 14 bases between them. The CDR3 is 13 amino acids. The CDR3 sequence is CASGGSAIYGYTF. CDR3 nucleotide sequence: TGTGCCAGCGGGGGCAGCGCTATCTATGGCTACACCTTC.